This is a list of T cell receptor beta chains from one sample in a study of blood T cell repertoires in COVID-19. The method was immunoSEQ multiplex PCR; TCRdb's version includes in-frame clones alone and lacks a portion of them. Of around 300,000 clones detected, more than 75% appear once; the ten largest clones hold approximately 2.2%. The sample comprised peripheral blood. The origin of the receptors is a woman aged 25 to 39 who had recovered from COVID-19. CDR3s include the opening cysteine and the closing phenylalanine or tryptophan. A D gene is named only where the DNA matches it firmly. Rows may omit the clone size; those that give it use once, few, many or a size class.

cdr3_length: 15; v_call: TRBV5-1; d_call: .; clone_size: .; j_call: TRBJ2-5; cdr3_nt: TGCGCCAGCAGCTCATGGGGGCAATTCCAAGAGACCCAGTACTTC; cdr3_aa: CASSSWGQFQETQYF
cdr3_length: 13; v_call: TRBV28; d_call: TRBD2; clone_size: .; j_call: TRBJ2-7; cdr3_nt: TGTGCCAGCATCGGCGTAGCGGGATACGAGCAGTACTTC; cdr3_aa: CASIGVAGYEQYF
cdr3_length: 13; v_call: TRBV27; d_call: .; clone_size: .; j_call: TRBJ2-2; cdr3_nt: TGTGCCAGCAGAAGTGGGCTCGGCGGGGAGCTGTTTTTT; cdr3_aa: CASRSGLGGELFF
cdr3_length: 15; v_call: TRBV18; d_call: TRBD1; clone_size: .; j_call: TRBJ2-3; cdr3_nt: TGTGCCAGCTCATGGGACAGCAGTTACACAGATACGCAGTATTTT; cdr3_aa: CASSWDSSYTDTQYF
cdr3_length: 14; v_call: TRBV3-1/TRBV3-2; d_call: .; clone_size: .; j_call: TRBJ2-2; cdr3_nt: TGTGCCAGCGGCCAACCGACTGGCACCGGGGAGCTGTTTTTT; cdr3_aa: CASGQPTGTGELFF
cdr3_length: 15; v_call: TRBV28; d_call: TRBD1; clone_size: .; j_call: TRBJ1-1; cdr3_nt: TGTGCCAGCTCCCCCCCCAGGGGGATGAACACTGAAGCTTTCTTT; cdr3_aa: CASSPPRGMNTEAFF
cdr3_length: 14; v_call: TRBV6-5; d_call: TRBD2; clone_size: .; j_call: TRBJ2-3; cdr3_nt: TGTGCCAGCAGGTTGGGACTAGCGGGAGATACGCAGTATTTT; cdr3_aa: CASRLGLAGDTQYF
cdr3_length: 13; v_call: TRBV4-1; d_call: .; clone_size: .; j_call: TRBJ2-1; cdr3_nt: TGCGCCAGCAGACGACTGATCGACAATGAGCAGTTCTTC; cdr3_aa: CASRRLIDNEQFF
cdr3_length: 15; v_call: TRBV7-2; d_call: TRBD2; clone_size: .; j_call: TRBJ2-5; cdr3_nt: TGTGCCAGCAGCTCCCAAGGGACTAGAGAGGAGACCCAGTACTTC; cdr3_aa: CASSSQGTREETQYF
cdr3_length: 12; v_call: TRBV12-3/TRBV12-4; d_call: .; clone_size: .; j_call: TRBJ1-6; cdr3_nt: TGTGCCAGCAGCACAGCAAATTCACCCCTCCACTTT; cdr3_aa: CASSTANSPLHF
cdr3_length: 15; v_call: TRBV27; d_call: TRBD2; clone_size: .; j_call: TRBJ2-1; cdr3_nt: TGTGCCAGCAGCAGAGCGGGAGTTACCTACAATGAGCAGTTCTTC; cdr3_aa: CASSRAGVTYNEQFF
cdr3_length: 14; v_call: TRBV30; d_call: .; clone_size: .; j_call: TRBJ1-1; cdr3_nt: TGTGCCTGGAGTTTTGGGAGGGGGTACACTGAAGCTTTCTTT; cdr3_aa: CAWSFGRGYTEAFF
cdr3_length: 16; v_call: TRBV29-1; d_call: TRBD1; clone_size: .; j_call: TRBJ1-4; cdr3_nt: TGCAGCGTCACAGGGGAAGGGAAGACAACTAATGAAAAACTGTTTTTT; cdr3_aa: CSVTGEGKTTNEKLFF
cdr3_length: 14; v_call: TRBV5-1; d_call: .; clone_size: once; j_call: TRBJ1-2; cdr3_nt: TGCGCCAGCAGCCCCGGCAGGGGAAGGCATGGCTACACCTTC; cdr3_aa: CASSPGRGRHGYTF
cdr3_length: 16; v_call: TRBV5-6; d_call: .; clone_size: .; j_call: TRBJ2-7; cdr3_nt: TGTGCCAGCAGCTTGTATAGGACATCCGGATCCTACGAGCAGTACTTC; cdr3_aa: CASSLYRTSGSYEQYF
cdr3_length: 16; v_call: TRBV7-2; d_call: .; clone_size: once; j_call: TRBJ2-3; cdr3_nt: TGTGCCAGCAGCCCGCGAGGAGCGTATAGCACAGATACGCAGTATTTT; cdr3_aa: CASSPRGAYSTDTQYF